This TCR beta chain was identified during a study of OX40 agonist ivuxolimab in advanced cancers. Study-wide findings and caveats: CD4+ and CD8+ T cells in blood underwent clonal expansion by week 6 at 0.1 to 3.0 mg/kg.

This clone was found once. Its antigen remains unidentified. CDR3 length: 17 residues. Germline V gene sequence: CDR1 SGDLS, CDR2 YYNGEE. J lost 5 bases, V lost 0 bases, and 9 bases had no gene match. Data came from immunoSEQ multiplex PCR; TCRdb stores just in-frame clones and leaves some out. The sample has fewer than 40,000 clones; over 60% are singletons. If patients had autoimmune disease history or systemic immunosuppression, they were excluded. This material consisted of CD4+ or CD8+ T cells sorted from blood, taken in a trial of the OX40 agonist ivuxolimab. The chain joins TRBV9 to TRBJ2-3; TRBD2 matches 10 bases. The sequence came from an adult with an advanced solid tumor such as melanoma, head and neck, liver or kidney cancer. The CDR3: CASSVVPLAGAGDTQYF. As DNA, the CDR3 is TGTGCCAGCAGCGTAGTTCCCCTAGCGGGAGCTGGAGATACGCAGTATTTT.